This entry lists 29 T cell receptor beta chains sequenced from one sample in a study of graft-versus-host responses after intestinal transplantation. Their antigen targets remain unknown. Clones were sequenced by immunoSEQ multiplex PCR, and TCRdb holds only the in-frame ones, with some missing. Of approximately 85,000 clones listed, 85% to 95% were seen once; the top ten hold 1.1%. The sample here was unstimulated CD8+ T cells sorted from spleen or lymph node cells, taken before transplant. These TCRs come from a human donor who was the organ donor for an intestinal transplant.

V usage is TRBV7-9 and J usage is TRBJ1-1, with 7 bases that match TRBD1. The CDR3 runs 19 residues. The germline V gene encodes CDR1 SEHNR and CDR2 FQNEAQ (reference sequence). Trimming cost V 5 bases and J 0 bases; bases outside gene matches: 18. CDR3 nucleotide sequence: TGTGCCAGCAGCCCACCGGGACAGACCCGATCTAACATGAACACTGAAGCTTTCTTT. Amino acids: CASSPPGQTRSNMNTEAFF.

The chain has TRBV27 and TRBJ2-1; 12 positions agree with TRBD2. The CDR3 has 15 residues. Germline V gene lookup returns CDR1 MNHEY and CDR2 SMNVEV (reference sequence). V gave up 4 bases and J gave up 8 bases; unmatched junction bases: 6. The CDR3: CASSSLAGGLDEQFF. The CDR3 DNA sequence: TGTGCCAGCAGTTCACTAGCGGGAGGATTAGATGAGCAGTTCTTC.

This chain links TRBV5-4 with TRBJ1-2; D perhaps matches TRBD1 (6 bases). Trimming stripped 3 bases from V and 7 bases from J, with 22 bases between. The germline gives CDR1 SGHNT, CDR2 YYREEE (reference sequence). CDR3 length: 16 amino acids. The DNA for the CDR3 is TGTGCCAGCAGCTGGGGGACGGACAGTTCAAGGTTTGGCTACACCTTC. Protein: CASSWGTDSSRFGYTF.

The chain has TRBV28 and TRBJ2-3, with 14 bases fitting TRBD2. Germline CDR1 MDHEN, CDR2 SYDVKM. The J segment lost 4 bases and the V segment lost 7 bases, leaving 10 bases of the junction unmatched. CDR3 length: 17 amino acids. This chain's CDR3 is CASTLEGLAGEADTQYF. The CDR3 nucleotides are TGTGCCAGCACCCTCGAGGGACTAGCGGGAGAAGCAGATACGCAGTATTTT. The full variable domain, its missing parts supplied by reference TRBV28 and TRBJ2-3, is DVKVTQSSRYLVKRTGEKVFLECVQDMDHENMFWYRQDPGLGLRLIYFSYDVKMKEKGDIPEGYSVSREKKERFSLILESASTNQTSMYLCASTLEGLAGEADTQYFGPGTRLTVL.

This clone has only a few counts. This sequence joins TRBV4-3 and TRBJ2-1; a weak D match, TRBD2 (6 bases). The ends were cut back, 1 base at V and 5 bases at J, with 18 bases in the middle. The CDR3 runs to 17 residues. Germline loops: CDR1 LGHNA, CDR2 YSLEER. Here the CDR3 DNA reads TGCGCCAGCAGCCAAGGGTCGGGCGGGATACCGCACAATGAGCAGTTCTTC. Encoded protein: CASSQGSGGIPHNEQFF.

This rearrangement joins TRBV27 to TRBJ2-7; 8 bases are a match to TRBD2. The germline V gene has CDR1 MNHEY and CDR2 SMNVEV (reference sequence). This CDR3 has 15 residues. J was trimmed by 6 bases and V by 7 bases; bases with no gene match: 14. As DNA, the CDR3 is TGTGCCAGCACAGGAGGGGCTAGCGGGTCTTTCGAGCAGTACTTC. It translates to CASTGGASGSFEQYF.

This chain links TRBV29-1 with TRBJ2-1; unclear D gene. From germline, CDR1 is SQVTM and CDR2 ANQGSEA. Trimming shortened V by 3 bases and J by 7 bases, and 13 bases separated the two germline ends. The length of the CDR3 is 13 residues. In nucleotides, the CDR3 is TGCAGCGTTGACATTCCTTTAGTGAATGAGCAGTTCTTC. This codes for CSVDIPLVNEQFF.

The chain is built from TRBV4-1 and TRBJ1-5; no firm D call. This CDR3 comprises 15 residues. Between the trimmed V and J ends, which lost 4 bases and 5 bases, there was a span of 15 bases. Germline V gene sequence: CDR1 MGHRA, CDR2 YSYEKL. CDR3 in amino acids: CASSPEFPRDQPQHF. CDR3 DNA: TGCGCCAGCAGCCCTGAATTCCCCCGGGATCAGCCCCAGCATTTT.

J is TRBJ1-2 and V is TRBV20-1; no reliable D call. This CDR3 has 10 residues. Germline assignment: CDR1 DFQATT and CDR2 SNEGSKA (reference sequence). V lost 3 bases and J lost 8, with 7 bases in between. The CDR3 loop is CSARLNGYTF. The CDR3 coding sequence is TGCAGTGCTAGGCTAAACGGCTACACCTTC.

This rearrangement joins TRBV6-1 to TRBJ2-3, with 10 bases fitting TRBD2. V shed 1 base and J 4 bases; nucleotides not matched to a gene: 2. The length of the CDR3 is 15 residues. CDR1 and CDR2 from the germline V gene are MNHNS and SASEGT. The CDR3 coding sequence is TGTGCCAGCAGTGAAGAAGCGGGAGGGCCAGATACGCAGTATTTT. It specifies CASSEEAGGPDTQYF.

This chain uses TRBV4-3 with TRBJ1-1; tentatively, D is TRBD1 (6 bases). The ends were cut back, 3 bases at V and 4 bases at J, with 24 bases in the middle. Germline V gives CDR1 LGHNA, CDR2 YSLEER. CDR3 length: 18 amino acids. As DNA, the CDR3 is TGCGCCAGCAGCCACCACAGGGACCTGCCCCGAGGGGCCACTGAAGCTTTCTTT. Residues: CASSHHRDLPRGATEAFF.

This clone has only one observation. The CDR3 coding sequence is TGCGCCAGCAGCCGAACTACGGGACTAGCTCATGAGCAGTTCTTC. Translating it yields CASSRTTGLAHEQFF. V and J are TRBV4-1 and TRBJ2-1; TRBD2 aligns across 9 bases. Germline CDR1 is MGHRA and CDR2 is YSYEKL. CDR3 length equals 15 residues. The ends lost 4 bases at V and 8 bases at J; junction bases unmatched: 9.

This clone has more than one count but fewer than ten. The CDR3 DNA follows: TGTGCCTGGAAATTTCGTGGAAACACCATATATTTT. The encoded protein is CAWKFRGNTIYF. The chain combines TRBV30 with TRBJ1-3; D not certain. The germline gives CDR1 GTSNPN, CDR2 SVGIG (reference sequence). Trimming pared 4 bases from V and 3 bases from J, leaving 7 bases between. This CDR3 is built from 12 residues.

V and J are TRBV5-8 and TRBJ1-1; possibly TRBD1 for D (6 bases). Between the trimmed V and J ends, which lost 4 bases and 3 bases, there was a span of 13 bases. Germline V gene sequence: CDR1 SGHTS, CDR2 YDEGEE. The CDR3 runs to 14 residues. The CDR3 sequence: CASSPTGTYTEAFF. Here the CDR3 DNA reads TGTGCCAGCAGCCCAACAGGGACATACACTGAAGCTTTCTTT.

This clone was seen once. The V call is TRBV5-4, the J call TRBJ1-3; D is uncertain. The CDR3 extends over 13 amino acids. The V gene lost 5 bases and the J gene lost 3 bases, with 9 bases spanning the gap. Per germline, CDR1 SGHNT and CDR2 YYREEE (reference sequence). CDR3: CASSFTGGNTIYF. CDR3 in DNA: TGTGCCAGCAGTTTTACCGGTGGAAACACCATATATTTT.

This clone appeared once. The V gene is TRBV4-1, the J gene TRBJ1-2; 8 nucleotides align to TRBD1. J lost 6 bases, V lost 3 bases, and 9 bases had no gene match. Germline-derived CDR1 and CDR2 are MGHRA and YSYEKL. This CDR3 region has 15 residues. CDR3 sequence: CASSHRRTGWDGYTF. For the CDR3, the DNA is TGCGCCAGCAGCCACCGACGGACAGGGTGGGATGGCTACACCTTC.

The chain combines TRBV9 with TRBJ2-2; D unresolved. V shed 4 bases and J shed 1 base, with 11 bases lying between them. CDR1 SGDLS and CDR2 YYNGEE come from the germline V gene. This CDR3 is 15 amino acids long. Written as DNA, the CDR3 is TGTGCCAGCAGCCCATGGGCAGAGAACACCGGGGAGCTGTTTTTT. The encoded protein is CASSPWAENTGELFF.

This clone has a single count. The V gene is TRBV19, the J gene TRBJ2-1, with 10 bases matching TRBD1. The V gene end was trimmed by 5 bases and the J gene end by 5 bases; junction bases not matched to a gene: 3. CDR1 LNHDA and CDR2 SQIVND come from the germline V gene (reference sequence). CDR3 length equals 14 residues. The CDR3 sequence: CASSWGQGHNEQFF. CDR3 sequence (DNA): TGTGCCAGTAGTTGGGGACAGGGGCACAATGAGCAGTTCTTC. Full variable domain (remainder filled in from reference TRBV19 and TRBJ2-1): DGGITQSPKYLFRKEGQNVTLSCEQNLNHDAMYWYRQDPGQGLRLIYYSQIVNDFQKGDIAEGYSVSREKKESFPLTVTSAQKNPTAFYLCASSWGQGHNEQFFGPGTRLTVL.

The chain uses TRBV6-4 and TRBJ2-3, with 10 bases matching TRBD2. This CDR3 has 16 residues. With V trimmed by 0 bases and J by 1 base, 1 base remained unmatched. In germline, CDR1 is MRHNA, CDR2 SNTAGT. The chain's CDR3 is CASSDSGTSGTDTQYF. As DNA, the CDR3 is TGTGCCAGCAGTGACTCGGGGACTAGCGGCACAGATACGCAGTATTTT.

This chain connects TRBV28 to TRBJ2-7; 8 positions match TRBD2. The CDR3 spans 16 residues. After removal of 6 bases from V and 5 bases from J, the junction contained 15 bases not matched to a gene. The germline V gene has CDR1 MDHEN and CDR2 SYDVKM. The DNA of the CDR3 is TGTGCCAGCAGGGGCCCGATTGAGCGGGAGTTGGACGAGCAGTACTTC. Its translation: CASRGPIERELDEQYF. Based on the CDR3 plus reference TRBV28 and TRBJ2-7, the full variable domain is DVKVTQSSRYLVKRTGEKVFLECVQDMDHENMFWYRQDPGLGLRLIYFSYDVKMKEKGDIPEGYSVSREKKERFSLILESASTNQTSMYLCASRGPIERELDEQYFGPGTRLTVT.

This clone was detected only once. The V gene is TRBV27, the J gene TRBJ2-1; 7 nucleotides agree with TRBD2. J gave up 5 bases and V 2 bases, and 9 bases lay outside the gene matches. Germline V gene data show CDR1 as MNHEY and CDR2 as SMNVEV (reference sequence). The CDR3 consists of 16 residues. The CDR3 nucleotides are TGTGCCAGCAGTTTAAGTGCGGGAGTACCTCACAATGAGCAGTTCTTC. The encoded protein is CASSLSAGVPHNEQFF.

This clone occurred once. This rearrangement joins TRBV10-3 to TRBJ2-1, with D perhaps TRBD2 (6 bases). This CDR3 has 16 amino acids. Germline V lookup: CDR1 ENHRY, CDR2 SYGVKD. The V end was cut by 0 bases, the J end by 12 bases, with 21 bases between. CDR3 sequence (DNA): TGTGCCATCAGTGAGTCTGGGCGGGGCCCGGTGGTTCGGCAGTTCTTC. Amino acid sequence: CAISESGRGPVVRQFF.

As regards this clone: This same CDR3 is encoded by further DNA sequences in the sample. This chain links TRBV9 with TRBJ2-7; 10 bases match TRBD2. V was clipped by 8 bases and J by 2 bases; unmatched bases: 7. Germline-derived CDR1 and CDR2 are SGDLS and YYNGEE. This CDR3 comprises 14 residues. CDR3 loop: CASSGTSVTYEQYF. The CDR3 bases are TGTGCCAGTAGTGGGACTAGCGTCACCTACGAGCAGTACTTC. Looking up the rest from reference TRBV9 and TRBJ2-7 gives the full variable domain: DSGVTQTPKHLITATGQRVTLRCSPRSGDLSVYWYQQSLDQGLQFLIQYYNGEERAKGNILERFSAQQFPDLHSELNLSSLELGDSALYFCASSGTSVTYEQYFGPGTRLTVT.

The chain couples TRBV5-6 to TRBJ2-3; TRBD2 is a possible D gene (6 bases). Germline V gene data show CDR1 as SGHDT and CDR2 as YYEEEE. The CDR3 has 13 residues. The V and J ends lost 6 bases and 2 bases respectively, with 10 bases between them. DNA of the CDR3: TGTGCCAGCACCTCGGGGGTCACAGATACGCAGTATTTT. This gives the protein CASTSGVTDTQYF.

The chain carries TRBV10-3 and TRBJ2-6; TRBD2 matches at 13 bases. This CDR3 spans 22 amino acids. V was pared by 8 bases and J by 0 bases, with 19 bases of the junction left unmatched. Germline CDR1 and CDR2: ENHRY and SYGVKD. CDR3 amino acids: CAIGGTGVSGLAGVSGANVLTF. The CDR3 DNA reads as TGTGCCATCGGGGGGACAGGGGTTAGCGGACTAGCGGGAGTCTCTGGGGCCAACGTCCTGACTTTC.

The chain uses TRBV5-5 and TRBJ2-7; D perhaps matches TRBD1 (6 bases). V lost 0 bases and J lost 2, with 9 bases in between. Germline V gene sequence: CDR1 SGHKS, CDR2 YYEKEE (reference sequence). The CDR3 is 14 residues long. In DNA form, the CDR3 reads TGTGCCAGCAGCTTGGCAGGGGCTCCCTACGAGCAGTACTTC. This translates into CASSLAGAPYEQYF.

The chain couples TRBV6-5 to TRBJ1-2; D is unresolved. V lost 2 bases and J 2 bases, leaving 6 bases between the germline ends. The germline V gene has CDR1 MNHEY and CDR2 SVGAGI. The CDR3 contains 13 residues. The CDR3 sequence is CASSYGHNYGYTF. CDR3 sequence (DNA): TGTGCCAGCAGTTACGGGCACAACTATGGCTACACCTTC.

The genes are TRBV5-4 and TRBJ2-1, with TRBD2 matching 7 bases. This CDR3 comprises 15 residues. V was clipped by 4 bases and J by 7 bases; unmatched bases: 11. CDR1 and CDR2 from the germline V gene are SGHNT and YYREEE (reference sequence). CDR3 amino acids: CASSRVYLGGNEQFF. In DNA form, the CDR3 reads TGTGCCAGCAGCCGAGTCTACCTGGGAGGGAATGAGCAGTTCTTC.

V gene TRBV13 combines with J gene TRBJ2-5, with 11 positions matching TRBD2. The CDR3 length is 14 residues. V shed 5 bases, J shed 5 bases, and the junction held 4 bases outside the gene matches. Germline assignment: CDR1 PRHDT and CDR2 FYEKMQ (reference sequence). CDR3 in amino acids: CASSISGGVETQYF. In nucleotides, the CDR3 is TGTGCCAGCAGCATTAGCGGGGGGGTTGAGACCCAGTACTTC.